This TCR beta chain was observed in a study of T-cell reconstitution after alpha-beta-depleted transplantation in children. This clonotype was observed at least ten times. The germline V gene has CDR1 DFQATT and CDR2 SNEGSKA (reference sequence). This CDR3 is built from 16 residues. The germline V and J ends were trimmed by 1 base and 0 bases, with 15 bases remaining between them. Unique molecular identifiers were used to barcode this TCRbeta library. TCRdb re-derived calls from the PCR reads in MiXCR, one entry per CDR3 protein. The top ten hold over 0.95% of the sample, which has around 680,000 distinct CDR3 sequences, 15% to 20% seen once.

The input for sequencing was PBMCs from the stem cell graft donor, taken from the stem cell graft. The rearrangement joins TRBV20-1 to TRBJ2-5, with D maybe TRBD1 (6 bases). The sequence came from a human donor who donated a stem cell graft to a child with acute myeloid leukemia. CDR3 region: CSARGRGIGYQETQYF. The CDR3, as DNA: TGCAGTGCTAGAGGAAGGGGGATCGGGTACCAAGAGACCCAGTACTTC.